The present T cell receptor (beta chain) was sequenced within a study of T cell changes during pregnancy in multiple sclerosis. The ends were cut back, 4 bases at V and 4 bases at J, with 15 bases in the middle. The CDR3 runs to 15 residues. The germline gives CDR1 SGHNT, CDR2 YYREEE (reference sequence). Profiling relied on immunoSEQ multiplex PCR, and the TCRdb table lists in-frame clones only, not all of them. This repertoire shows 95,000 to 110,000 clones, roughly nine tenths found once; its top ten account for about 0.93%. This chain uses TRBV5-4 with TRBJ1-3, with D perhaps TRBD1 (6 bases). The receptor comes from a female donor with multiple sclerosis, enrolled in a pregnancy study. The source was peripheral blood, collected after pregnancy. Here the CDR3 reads CASSPEGTMGNTIYF. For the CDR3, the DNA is TGTGCCAGCAGCCCAGAAGGGACAATGGGAAACACCATATATTTT.